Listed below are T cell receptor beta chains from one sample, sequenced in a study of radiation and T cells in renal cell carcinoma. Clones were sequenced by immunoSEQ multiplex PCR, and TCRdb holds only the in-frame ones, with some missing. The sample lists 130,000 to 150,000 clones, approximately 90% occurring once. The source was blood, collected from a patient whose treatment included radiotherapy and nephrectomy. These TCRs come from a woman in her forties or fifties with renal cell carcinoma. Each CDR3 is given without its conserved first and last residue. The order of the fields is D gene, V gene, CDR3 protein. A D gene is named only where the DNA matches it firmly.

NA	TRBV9	ASSAPSSYEQY
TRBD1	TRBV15	ATSRVRDRGTFEAF
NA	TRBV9	ASSVGLTSSYEQY
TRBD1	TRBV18	ASSPTGASDTGELF
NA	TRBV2	ASSEAPAGPLREQY
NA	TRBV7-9	ASSLEVYGYT
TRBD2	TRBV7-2	ASSSLAGNTGELF
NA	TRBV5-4	ASSFRGNLYNEQF
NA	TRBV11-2	ASSRRGLSTDTQY
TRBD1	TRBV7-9	ASSSDRGHYTQY
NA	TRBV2	ASNPVSNSPLH
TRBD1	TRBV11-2	ASSSAGTGGVGELF
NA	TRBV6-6	ASSYQGRNDQPQH
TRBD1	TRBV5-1	ASSLGTGSSSGANVLT
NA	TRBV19	ASRRGASRAGELF
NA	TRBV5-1	ASSLDVLSVETQY
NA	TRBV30	AWRPDINTEAF
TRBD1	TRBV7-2	ASSLDPYRGYEQY
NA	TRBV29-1	SGRGRETQY
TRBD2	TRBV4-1	ASSHGTSGEPRSSEQF
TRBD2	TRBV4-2	ASSPRGEGSYEQY
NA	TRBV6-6	ASTASVNTEAF
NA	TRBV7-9	ASSSGEQY
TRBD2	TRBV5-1	ASSLRGLAGGRKRDTQY
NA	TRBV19	ASSNEGLGGNQPQH
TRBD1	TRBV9	ASSVEGTGSDTQY
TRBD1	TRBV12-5	ASGRARQGRSYNEQF
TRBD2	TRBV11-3	ASSPGTAGGGPEQY
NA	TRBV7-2	ASSLDGTYEQY
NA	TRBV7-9	ASSLGHTISNQPQH
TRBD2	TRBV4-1	ASSQAGGENTGELF
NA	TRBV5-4	ASSLAGRQETQY
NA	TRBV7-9	ASSLIQYGYT
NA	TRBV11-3	ASSLVGVRDEQF
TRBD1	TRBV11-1	ASSPDRAYGYT
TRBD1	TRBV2	ASSEPGQNQETQY
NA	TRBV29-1	SVEDESPYEQY
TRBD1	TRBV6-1	ASSEAWTGEYEQY
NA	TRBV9	ASSVGGPELSGNTIY
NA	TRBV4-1	ASSQRDLNTGELF
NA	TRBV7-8	ASSAQGIVGPQH
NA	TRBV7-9	ASSPRQTNEKLF
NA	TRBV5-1	ASSSRGQYNEQF
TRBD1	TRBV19	ASSPTGDSGNTIY
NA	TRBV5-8	ASSLDWGSSSTDTQY
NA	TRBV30	AWSPGGSGANVLT
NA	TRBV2	ASSRQASNQPQH
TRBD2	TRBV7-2	ASRATLAGAIYEQY
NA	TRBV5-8	ASSRGSSYNEQF
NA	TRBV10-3	AISDLDGTADEAF
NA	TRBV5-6	ASSLWDHQSQY
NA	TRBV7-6	ASSLGRVGGNQPQH
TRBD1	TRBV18	ASSPRNRGTGANVLT
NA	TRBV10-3	AISESRDAF
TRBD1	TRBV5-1	ASSSTSGQGAIGYT
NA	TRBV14	ASTAYLTGELF
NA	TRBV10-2	ASNGATDTQY
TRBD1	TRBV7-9	ASSLGQGHYEQY